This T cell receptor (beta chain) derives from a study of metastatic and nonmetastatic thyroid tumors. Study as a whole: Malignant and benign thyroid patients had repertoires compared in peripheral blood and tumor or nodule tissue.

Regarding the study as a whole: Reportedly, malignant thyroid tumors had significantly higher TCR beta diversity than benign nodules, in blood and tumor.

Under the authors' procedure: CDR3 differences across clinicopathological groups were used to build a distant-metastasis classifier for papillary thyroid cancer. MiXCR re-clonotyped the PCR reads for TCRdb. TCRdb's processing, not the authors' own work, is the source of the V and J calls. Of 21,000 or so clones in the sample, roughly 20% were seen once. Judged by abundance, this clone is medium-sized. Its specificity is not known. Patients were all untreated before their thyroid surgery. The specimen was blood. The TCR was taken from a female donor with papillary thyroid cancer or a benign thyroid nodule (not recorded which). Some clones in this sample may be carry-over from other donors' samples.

DNA of the CDR3: TGTGCCAGCAGCTCGGGGACTAGCGGCGCGGATTTCTACAATGAGCAGTTCTTC. Protein product: CASSSGTSGADFYNEQFF. The chain has TRBV11-1 and TRBJ2-1, with 11 bases fitting TRBD2. V was pared by 4 bases and J by 3 bases, with 11 bases of the junction left unmatched. This CDR3 is 18 amino acids long. CDR1 is SGHAT and CDR2 is FQDESV in the germline V gene (reference sequence).